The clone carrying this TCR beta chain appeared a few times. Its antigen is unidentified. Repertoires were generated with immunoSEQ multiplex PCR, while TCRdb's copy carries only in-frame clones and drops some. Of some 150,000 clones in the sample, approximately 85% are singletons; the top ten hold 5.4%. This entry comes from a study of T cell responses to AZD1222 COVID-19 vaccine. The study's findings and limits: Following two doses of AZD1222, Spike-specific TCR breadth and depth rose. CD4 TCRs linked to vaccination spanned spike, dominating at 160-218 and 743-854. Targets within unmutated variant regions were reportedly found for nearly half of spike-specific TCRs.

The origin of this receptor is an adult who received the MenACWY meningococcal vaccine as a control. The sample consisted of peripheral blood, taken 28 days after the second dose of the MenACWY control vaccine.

DNA for the CDR3: TGTGCCAGCAGCCAAGATAGGGACGCCCGGTTTCAGTTCTTC. Translating it yields CASSQDRDARFQFF. The gene calls are TRBV3-1 (or the pseudogene TRBV3-2) and TRBJ2-1; D tentatively fits TRBD1 or TRBD2 (5 bases each). V was trimmed by 0 bases and J by 13 bases, leaving 16 bases between them. This CDR3 spans 14 amino acids. Germline V gives CDR1 LGHDT, CDR2 YNNKEL (reference sequence).